This T cell receptor beta chain was sequenced in a study of technical replicates of blood from a handful of donors. V was trimmed by 4 bases and J by 7 bases, leaving 16 bases between them. Germline V gene data show CDR1 as SQVTM and CDR2 as ANQGSEA. This CDR3 comprises 13 residues. Generated by immunoSEQ multiplex PCR, the TCRdb table keeps only in-frame clones and is missing some. The sample consists of approximately 70,000 clones, approximately 96% of them appearing once. Sequencing was performed on T cells isolated from PBMCs. This clonotype was obtained from a human donor in good health. This chain connects TRBV29-1 to TRBJ1-2; D uncertain. The CDR3 spells CSVVSEGFPGYTF. The CDR3 DNA is TGCAGCGTTGTGTCTGAGGGTTTCCCTGGCTACACCTTC. Together with reference TRBV29-1 and TRBJ1-2, the CDR3 gives the full variable domain: SAVISQKPSRDICQRGTSLTIQCQVDSQVTMMFWYRQQPGQSLTLIATANQGSEATYESGFVIDKFPISRPNLTFSTLTVSNMSPEDSSIYLCSVVSEGFPGYTFGSGTRLTVV.